Following are 19 T cell receptor beta chains from one sample sequenced in a study of Graves' ophthalmopathy and Graves' hyperthyroidism. Researchers took RNA transcripts and amplified TCR beta CDR3 regions from them. RT-PCR with HTBI primers came first, then second-round multiplex PCR. One entry per CDR3 protein, called by TCRdb with MiXCR from the multiplex PCR reads. This sample has more than 300,000 distinct CDR3 sequences; approximately 18% occur once, and the top ten carry roughly 2.4%. The sample taken for sequencing was peripheral blood. The receptors here all came from an adult woman with stable Graves' hyperthyroidism.

This clonotype was seen ten or more times. V usage is TRBV6-2 or TRBV6-3 and J usage is TRBJ2-2, with TRBD1 matching 8 bases. The CDR3 has 16 residues. Germline CDR1 and CDR2: MNHEY and SVGEGT. The V and J ends lost 6 bases and 6 bases, in that order; junction bases with no gene match: 12. The CDR3 DNA reads TGTGCCAGCAGCCCGATTGGACAGGGTCCCCCCGGGGAGCTGTTTTTT. Encoded protein: CASSPIGQGPPGELFF.

There are many counts of this clonotype. The chain is built from TRBV12-3 or TRBV12-4 and TRBJ2-7; the match to TRBD1 covers 9 bases. Trimming cost V 6 bases and J 2 bases; bases outside gene matches: 2. The CDR3 loop spans 13 amino acids. Here the CDR3 DNA reads TGTGCCAGCAGCTGGGACAGGGCCTACGAGCAGTACTTC. Amino acid sequence: CASSWDRAYEQYF.

V gene TRBV2 combines with J gene TRBJ2-5; D may be TRBD2 (6 bases). Germline V gives CDR1 SNHLY, CDR2 FYNNEI. The CDR3 extends over 14 amino acids. V was shortened by 4 bases and J by 2 bases, with 11 bases between the two germline ends. CDR3 DNA: TGTGCCAGCAGTGGAGCCGGGGGACAAGAGACCCAGTACTTC. This translates into CASSGAGGQETQYF.

There are many counts of this clonotype. The chain combines TRBV6-2 or TRBV6-3 with TRBJ1-5; TRBD1 aligns across 8 bases. Germline CDR1 reads MNHEY; CDR2 reads SVGEGT. The CDR3 covers 16 residues. The ends lost 6 bases at V and 5 bases at J; junction bases unmatched: 12. The CDR3 loop reads CASSADQDRVDQPQHF. Here the CDR3 DNA reads TGTGCCAGCAGCGCAGACCAGGACAGGGTAGATCAGCCCCAGCATTTT.

The chain links TRBV10-2 to TRBJ1-5, with 12 bases matching TRBD1. This CDR3 comprises 13 residues. Germline V gene sequence: CDR1 WSHSY, CDR2 SAAADI. Trimming at V came to 9 bases and at J to 8 bases, leaving 5 bases not matched to a gene. CDR3 sequence: CASGTGGKEPQHF. The DNA of the CDR3 is TGCGCCAGTGGGACAGGGGGCAAGGAGCCCCAGCATTTT.

This clonotype was observed at least ten times. The chain uses TRBV6-1 and TRBJ1-5, with 11 nucleotides matching TRBD1. This CDR3 spans 14 amino acids. Germline V gene data show CDR1 as MNHNS and CDR2 as SASEGT. The V and J ends lost 6 bases and 7 bases, in that order; junction bases with no gene match: 5. CDR3 loop: CASRDRGLVQPQHF. Written as DNA, the CDR3 is TGTGCCAGCAGGGACAGGGGGCTCGTCCAGCCCCAGCATTTT.

J is TRBJ1-4 and V is TRBV2; D call uncertain. CDR1 is SNHLY and CDR2 is FYNNEI in the germline V gene. Trimming took 7 bases from V and 2 from J, leaving 11 bases between them. This CDR3 has 14 residues. The CDR3 sequence is CASIETATNEKLFF. The CDR3 DNA reads as TGTGCCAGCATTGAGACGGCCACTAATGAAAAACTGTTTTTT.

This clonotype was seen ten or more times. This chain connects TRBV20-1 to TRBJ2-5; 12 nucleotides line up with TRBD1. CDR1 and CDR2 from the germline V gene are DFQATT and SNEGSKA (reference sequence). The CDR3 runs 20 residues. V lost 3 bases to trimming and J lost 4 bases; unmatched junction nucleotides: 21. This CDR3 reads CSASPALGQGALDLGETQYF. The CDR3 DNA reads TGCAGTGCTAGCCCGGCGTTGGGACAGGGGGCCCTGGACTTGGGAGAGACCCAGTACTTC.

With regard to this clonotype: With a much larger clone just one base away, this may be a read error. The CDR3 DNA follows: TGTGCCACCAGTCGTGGGGTGGAGAGGGGGGAAGCTTTCTTT. It is translated as CATSRGVERGEAFF. J is TRBJ1-1 and V is TRBV6-1, with D perhaps matching TRBD1 (6 bases). This CDR3 has 14 residues. Per germline, CDR1 MNHNS and CDR2 SASEGT.

Details on this clonotype: With a much larger clone just one base away, this may be a read error. This chain uses TRBV9 with TRBJ2-7; TRBD2 matches 11 bases. V lost 3 bases to trimming and J lost 5 bases; unmatched junction nucleotides: 7. This CDR3 comprises 15 residues. Germline loops: CDR1 SGDLS, CDR2 YYNGEE. In DNA form, the CDR3 reads TGTGCCAGCAGCGCGGGCCTGACTAGCGGGGACGAGCAGTACGTC. Amino acids: CASSAGLTSGDEQYV.

In this sample, this clonotype turned up many times. The chain carries TRBV28 and TRBJ2-7; D might be TRBD1 (5 bases). Germline CDR1 MDHEN, CDR2 SYDVKM. The CDR3 is 13 residues long. The V end was cut by 2 bases, the J end by 7 bases, with 12 bases between. In nucleotides, the CDR3 is TGTGCCAGCAGTTTAGGGGCACAATCAGAGCAGTACTTC. Translated, it gives CASSLGAQSEQYF.

This clonotype was seen many times. The chain employs TRBV7-6 and TRBJ2-7, with TRBD2 matching over 11 bases. V gave up 1 base and J gave up 3 bases; unmatched junction bases: 2. CDR1 SGHVS and CDR2 FNYEAQ come from the germline V gene. This CDR3 region has 15 residues. CDR3 nucleotide sequence: TGTGCCAGCAGCTTAGAAACTAGCGGGAGCTACGAGCAGTACTTC. Its translation: CASSLETSGSYEQYF.

In this sample, this clonotype turned up many times. The rearrangement links TRBV20-1 to TRBJ1-1; D gene ambiguous. V lost 0 bases and J lost 6, with 14 bases in between. The CDR3 is 14 amino acids. Per germline, CDR1 DFQATT and CDR2 SNEGSKA (reference sequence). The DNA of the CDR3 is TGCAGTGCTAGAGATGGCACAGTGGGAGCTGAAGCTTTCTTT. Amino acid sequence: CSARDGTVGAEAFF.

The V call is TRBV6-1, the J call TRBJ1-5, with TRBD1 as a possible D gene (6 bases). The CDR3 spans 13 residues. Trimming cost V 8 bases and J 2 bases, with 10 bases left between them. CDR1 MNHNS and CDR2 SASEGT come from the germline V gene. Here the CDR3 DNA reads TGTGCCAGCGGGGGGCAGGGCAATCAGCCCCAGCATTTT. Translated, it gives CASGGQGNQPQHF.

The table lists this clonotype with many counts. The chain uses TRBV25-1 and TRBJ2-7, with a possible D match to TRBD1 (5 bases). The CDR3 extends over 13 amino acids. Germline V CDR1 and CDR2: MGHDK, SYGVNS. Trimming took off 7 bases at V and 4 bases at J, with 14 bases between the two ends. CDR3 bases: TGTGCCAGCACTGGACACCCAACTTACGAGCAGTACTTC. Protein: CASTGHPTYEQYF.

This clonotype was counted only a few times. The chain couples TRBV20-1 to TRBJ2-7; 11 positions agree with TRBD2. The CDR3 contains 15 residues. After removal of 4 bases from V and 0 bases from J, the junction contained 5 bases not matched to a gene. Germline values: CDR1 DFQATT, CDR2 SNEGSKA (reference sequence). The CDR3 region is CSAKRLAGPSYEQYF. Written as DNA, the CDR3 is TGCAGTGCTAAAAGACTAGCGGGACCCTCCTACGAGCAGTACTTC.

This clonotype has a count of ten or more. The J gene is TRBJ2-7, the V gene TRBV7-2, with D perhaps TRBD1 (5 bases). The V gene's germline CDR1 is SGHTA and CDR2 FQGNSA. This CDR3 is 14 amino acids long. V was clipped by 5 bases and J by 6 bases, with 17 bases between them. CDR3 sequence reads: CASSQGAYGGEQYF. The CDR3 nucleotides are TGTGCCAGCAGCCAAGGGGCCTATGGTGGCGAGCAGTACTTC.

This clonotype was counted at least ten times. An end of the junction differs from the germline gene, which may be a read error. The gene calls are TRBV11-2 and TRBJ1-1; D not certain. The CDR3 is 16 residues long. CDR1 and CDR2 (germline): SGHAT, FQNNGV. This CDR3 is CASSLLFGRMNTEALF. The CDR3 coding sequence is TGTGCCAGCAGCCTCCTATTCGGCAGAATGAACACTGAAGCTCTCTTT.

The V gene is TRBV11-1, the J gene TRBJ2-7; D is ambiguous. With 5 bases removed from V and 2 bases from J, the gap between germline ends came to 22 bases. The CDR3 extends over 17 amino acids. Germline CDR1 SGHAT, CDR2 FQDESV (reference sequence). CDR3 protein: CASSHHLPLEEAYEQYF. CDR3 nucleotide sequence: TGTGCCAGCAGCCATCACTTACCCCTCGAGGAAGCCTACGAGCAGTACTTC. The variable domain in full, completed from reference TRBV11-1 and TRBJ2-7, reads EAEVAQSPRYKITEKSQAVAFWCDPISGHATLYWYRQILGQGPELLVQFQDESVVDDSQLPKDRFSAERLKGVDSTLKIQPAELGDSAMYLCASSHHLPLEEAYEQYFGPGTRLTVT.